What follows describes a single T cell receptor beta chain. The antigen it recognizes is unknown. There are no base qualities to consult, and no much larger clone falls within one base. This record belongs to a study of T-cell reconstitution after alpha-beta-depleted transplantation in children (dated by TCRdb to about 2016). Some background on the complete study: T-cell immune reconstitution after TCRalphabeta/CD19-depleted allogeneic hematopoietic cell transplantation in children was quantitatively tracked in the study by means of TCR repertoire profiling. The full study reports these points: The apparently early recovery of alphabetaT-cell counts about two months after transplant reportedly depended on only several hundred rapidly expanded clones that came from non-depleted graft cells. The high TCRbeta diversity at day 60 in some patients was ascribed to recipient T cells and intrathymic progenitors that had survived conditioning. Over subsequent months, a decline in hyperexpanded clone frequencies was noted, and after one year, T-cell counts and TCRbeta diversity were mostly ascribed to newly produced T cells.

Between the V and J ends, shortened by 4 bases and 5 bases respectively, the junction contains 15 bases. Its CDR3 holds 14 amino acids, cysteine through phenylalanine. The sequence is cut down to CDR3 DNA, 42 bases in frame from base 1. The germline V gene (reference sequence) specifies SGHNT as CDR1 and YYREEE as CDR2. Sample treatment or condition, as interpreted from the label and publication: allogeneic hematopoietic cell transplantation with graft depleted of TCRalphabeta T cells and CD19 B cells. The children who served as transplant recipients had been given grafts of TCRalphabeta/CD19-depleted allogeneic hematopoietic cells. Library prep was done by PCR. The reads were generated on an Illumina HiSeq 2500. TCR library preparation used molecular barcoding, with unique molecular identifiers applied to normalize quantification of the TCRbeta repertoire. Through fastp at Q25 and MiXCR, TCRdb rebuilt clones from the public reads, retaining in-frame beta chains. Under each unique CDR3 protein, matching rows form one entry showing the most common genes and DNA. In this sample the table shows about 220,000 distinct CDR3 sequences, approximately 15% of which occur a single time. The top ten constitute around 45% of the sample.

This sequence uses TRBV5-4 and TRBJ2-5, and perhaps TRBD1 as D gene, on 6 matching bases. The clonotype was recovered from a male patient under 10 years old who had a stem cell transplant for acute lymphoblastic leukemia, so the T cells may come from the graft donor. Sequences were derived from PBMCs, mostly from graft donor cells, sampled 360 days after TCRalphabeta/CD19-depleted stem cell transplant. The base sequence is TGTGCCAGCAGCCAGGGGTCCCAGGGGGAGACCCAGTACTTC. The encoded protein is CASSQGSQGETQYF.